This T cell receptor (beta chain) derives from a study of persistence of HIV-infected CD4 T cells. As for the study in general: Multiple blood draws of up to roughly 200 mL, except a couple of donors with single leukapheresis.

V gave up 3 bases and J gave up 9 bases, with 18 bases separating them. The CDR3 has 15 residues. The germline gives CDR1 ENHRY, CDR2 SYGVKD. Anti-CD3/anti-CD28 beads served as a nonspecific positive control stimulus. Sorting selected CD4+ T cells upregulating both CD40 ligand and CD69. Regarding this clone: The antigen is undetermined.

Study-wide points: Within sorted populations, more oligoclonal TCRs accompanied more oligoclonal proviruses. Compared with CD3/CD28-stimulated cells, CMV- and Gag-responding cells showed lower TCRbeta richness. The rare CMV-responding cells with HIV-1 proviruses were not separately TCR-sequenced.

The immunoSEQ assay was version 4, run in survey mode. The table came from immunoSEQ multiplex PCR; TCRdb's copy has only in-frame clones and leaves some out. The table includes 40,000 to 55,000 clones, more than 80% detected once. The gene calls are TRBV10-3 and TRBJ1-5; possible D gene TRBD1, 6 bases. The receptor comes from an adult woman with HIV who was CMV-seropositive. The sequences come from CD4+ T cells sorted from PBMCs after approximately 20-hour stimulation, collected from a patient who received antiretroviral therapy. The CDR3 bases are TGTGCCATCAGTGACCCGGCGGGGGGAGGGGGGCCCCAGCATTTT. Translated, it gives CAISDPAGGGGPQHF.